The source of this T cell receptor (beta chain) is a study of graft-versus-host responses after intestinal transplantation. Overall study context: Anti-thymocyte globulin served as induction for all recipients, who then took tacrolimus and steroids for about 3 years.

TCRdb's table, derived via immunoSEQ multiplex PCR, lists solely in-frame clones and lacks some. The data hold several thousand clones, with around a third observed a single time. Germline assignment: CDR1 MNHNS and CDR2 SASEGT. CDR3 length: 15 residues. Trimming took 5 bases from V and 14 from J, leaving 22 bases between them. Only a few counts were recorded for this clone. Notes on the study in general: Detection of GvH clones occurred in recipient marrow, and some had their first appearance in ileum or blood. Researchers found peak circulating GvH clone levels linked to early post-transplant HvG declines.

Stimulators, some 200,000 irradiated and violet-dye-labeled cells, were plated with some 200,000 CFSE-labeled responder cells. After the reaction, proliferating CFSE-low CD3+CD4+ and CD3+CD8+ responders were sorted. V is TRBV6-1 and J is TRBJ1-6; D is undetermined. This specimen was alloreactive CD8+ T cells from a mixed lymphocyte reaction culture, taken before intestinal transplant. Subset here: CFSE-low proliferating T cells sorted from roughly 6-day pre-transplant mixed lymphocyte reaction (GvH or HvG direction). The clonotype originates from a human patient who received an intestinal transplant. CDR3 sequence (DNA): TGTGCCAGCAGTCAGATTTACGCGGCCGGTTACACCCTCCACTTT. Residues: CASSQIYAAGYTLHF.